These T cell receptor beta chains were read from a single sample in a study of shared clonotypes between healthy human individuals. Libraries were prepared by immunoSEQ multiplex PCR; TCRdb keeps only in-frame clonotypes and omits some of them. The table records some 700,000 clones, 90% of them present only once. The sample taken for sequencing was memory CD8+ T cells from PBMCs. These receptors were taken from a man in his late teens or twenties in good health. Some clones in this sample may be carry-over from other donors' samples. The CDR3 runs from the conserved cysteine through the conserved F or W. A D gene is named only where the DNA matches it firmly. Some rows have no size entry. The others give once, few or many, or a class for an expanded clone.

cdr3_aa: CASSLGLSQETQYF; cdr3_nt: TGTGCCAGCAGCTTGGGACTGAGTCAAGAGACCCAGTACTTC; v_call: TRBV5-5; j_call: TRBJ2-5; d_call: -; clone_size: -
cdr3_aa: CASSFLSGATDTQYF; cdr3_nt: TGTGCCAGCAGCTTTCTATCGGGAGCAACAGATACGCAGTATTTT; v_call: TRBV7-6; j_call: TRBJ2-3; d_call: -; clone_size: -
cdr3_aa: CASSEPGQGENEQYF; cdr3_nt: TGTGCCAGCAGTGAACCTGGACAGGGGGAGAACGAGCAGTACTTC; v_call: TRBV2; j_call: TRBJ2-7; d_call: TRBD1; clone_size: many
cdr3_aa: CASGLAGKSYEQYF; cdr3_nt: TGTGCCAGCGGGCTAGCGGGAAAGTCCTACGAGCAGTACTTC; v_call: TRBV4-2; j_call: TRBJ2-7; d_call: TRBD2; clone_size: -
cdr3_aa: CASSSGAWDTEAFF; cdr3_nt: TGTGCCAGCAGTTCAGGGGCCTGGGACACTGAAGCTTTCTTT; v_call: TRBV28; j_call: TRBJ1-1; d_call: -; clone_size: -
cdr3_aa: CASSTWRGAFF; cdr3_nt: TGTGCCAGTAGTACTTGGCGGGGAGCTTTCTTT; v_call: TRBV19; j_call: TRBJ1-1; d_call: -; clone_size: few
cdr3_aa: CASSLIAWDEKETQYF; cdr3_nt: TGTGCCAGCAGCTTAATTGCGTGGGACGAAAAAGAGACCCAGTACTTC; v_call: TRBV7-3; j_call: TRBJ2-5; d_call: -; clone_size: -
cdr3_aa: CASTDRGRNTGELFF; cdr3_nt: TGTGCCAGCACCGACAGGGGGCGGAACACCGGGGAGCTGTTTTTT; v_call: TRBV7-9; j_call: TRBJ2-2; d_call: TRBD1; clone_size: -
cdr3_aa: CASAYNRDSDRTEAFF; cdr3_nt: TGTGCCAGCGCCTATAACCGGGACAGTGATCGCACTGAAGCTTTCTTT; v_call: TRBV21-1; j_call: TRBJ1-1; d_call: -; clone_size: once
cdr3_aa: CASSVERGETQYF; cdr3_nt: TGTGCCAGCAGCGTAGAGAGGGGGGAGACCCAGTACTTC; v_call: TRBV9; j_call: TRBJ2-5; d_call: -; clone_size: -
cdr3_aa: CASGDSDWGYTF; cdr3_nt: TGCGCCAGCGGGGACAGCGATTGGGGCTACACCTTC; v_call: TRBV10-1; j_call: TRBJ1-2; d_call: TRBD1; clone_size: -
cdr3_aa: CASSTTGSSYEQYF; cdr3_nt: TGTGCCAGCAGTACGACAGGGTCCTCCTACGAGCAGTACTTC; v_call: TRBV7-9; j_call: TRBJ2-7; d_call: TRBD1; clone_size: -
cdr3_aa: CASSLPFDANQPQHF; cdr3_nt: TGTGCCAGCAGCTTACCCTTCGACGCGAATCAGCCCCAGCATTTT; v_call: TRBV7-2; j_call: TRBJ1-5; d_call: -; clone_size: -
cdr3_aa: CASSSLDGGRGGTKNIQYF; cdr3_nt: TGTGCCAGCAGCTCCCTGGATGGCGGGAGAGGGGGGACCAAAAACATTCAGTACTTC; v_call: TRBV5-4; j_call: TRBJ2-4; d_call: -; clone_size: -
cdr3_aa: CASSLGSQGGHEQYF; cdr3_nt: TGTGCCAGCAGTTTAGGGAGTCAGGGAGGGCACGAGCAGTACTTC; v_call: TRBV27; j_call: TRBJ2-7; d_call: TRBD2; clone_size: few
cdr3_aa: CSVDPGQGAYEQYF; cdr3_nt: TGCAGCGTTGACCCGGGACAGGGGGCCTACGAGCAGTACTTC; v_call: TRBV29-1; j_call: TRBJ2-7; d_call: TRBD1; clone_size: once
cdr3_aa: CASSTGLNTDTQYF; cdr3_nt: TGTGCCAGTAGTACGGGACTAAACACAGATACGCAGTATTTT; v_call: TRBV19; j_call: TRBJ2-3; d_call: TRBD2; clone_size: -
cdr3_aa: CASSVAGLAKNIQYF; cdr3_nt: TGTGCCAGCAGCGTTGCAGGGCTAGCCAAAAACATTCAGTACTTC; v_call: TRBV9; j_call: TRBJ2-4; d_call: -; clone_size: -
cdr3_aa: CASSVETGRKTQYF; cdr3_nt: TGTGCCAGCAGCGTAGAGACAGGGCGGAAGACCCAGTACTTC; v_call: TRBV7-9; j_call: TRBJ2-5; d_call: TRBD1; clone_size: -
cdr3_aa: CASSPGRRQETQYF; cdr3_nt: TGTGCCAGCAGCCCGGGTCGCCGACAAGAGACCCAGTACTTC; v_call: TRBV13; j_call: TRBJ2-5; d_call: -; clone_size: -
cdr3_aa: CASSHQSGSGYEQYF; cdr3_nt: TGCGCCAGCAGCCATCAAAGCGGGAGCGGCTACGAGCAGTACTTC; v_call: TRBV4-1; j_call: TRBJ2-7; d_call: TRBD2; clone_size: -
cdr3_aa: CASSLLEGTDTQYF; cdr3_nt: TGTGCCAGCAGCCTATTAGAAGGGACAGATACGCAGTATTTT; v_call: TRBV6-5; j_call: TRBJ2-3; d_call: -; clone_size: -
cdr3_aa: CASSQVATGSYEQYF; cdr3_nt: TGCGCCAGCAGCCAAGTGGCGACAGGGTCTTACGAGCAGTACTTC; v_call: TRBV4-1; j_call: TRBJ2-7; d_call: TRBD1; clone_size: -
cdr3_aa: CASTKREVYNEQFF; cdr3_nt: TGCGCCAGCACAAAGCGGGAGGTATACAATGAGCAGTTCTTC; v_call: TRBV10-2; j_call: TRBJ2-1; d_call: TRBD2; clone_size: -
cdr3_aa: CASSDSPTGSWDGYTF; cdr3_nt: TGTGCCAGCAGTGACAGCCCGACAGGGTCATGGGATGGCTACACCTTC; v_call: TRBV6-4; j_call: TRBJ1-2; d_call: TRBD1; clone_size: -
cdr3_aa: CASRDQVGQMNTEAFF; cdr3_nt: TGTGCCAGCAGAGACCAAGTGGGACAGATGAACACTGAAGCTTTCTTT; v_call: TRBV27; j_call: TRBJ1-1; d_call: TRBD1; clone_size: few
cdr3_aa: CASSEAGTVLPYEQYF; cdr3_nt: TGTGCCAGCAGTGAAGCAGGGACAGTTCTACCCTACGAGCAGTACTTC; v_call: TRBV2; j_call: TRBJ2-7; d_call: TRBD1; clone_size: -
cdr3_aa: CAWSVIHLGLQFF; cdr3_nt: TGTGCCTGGAGTGTAATACATTTGGGCCTGCAGTTCTTC; v_call: TRBV30; j_call: TRBJ2-1; d_call: -; clone_size: -
cdr3_aa: CAISGRGSTDTQYF; cdr3_nt: TGTGCCATCAGTGGGCGTGGAAGCACAGATACGCAGTATTTT; v_call: TRBV10-3; j_call: TRBJ2-3; d_call: -; clone_size: -